The following is a TCR beta chain sequence with its context. Its antigen remains unknown. The sample comes from a study of T cell repertoires in cytomegalovirus infection. In the study overall: Public TCR beta signatures were indicative of both CMV infection and a matching HLA type. Study-wide results and caveats: Carriage of CMV together with the relevant HLA was identifiable through cumulative public TCR beta family frequency. Predominance within the ex vivo response was attributable to HLA-C-restricted CMV-specific TCR beta clonotypes.

TCRdb passed the reads through MiXCR, listing each CDR3 protein once. The table lists 150,000 to 200,000 distinct CDR3 sequences, approximately 30% of them singletons. The sequence came from a human donor in good health (CMV status not recorded). Some clones in this sample may be carry-over from other donors' samples. The sample was PBMCs.

In nucleotides, the CDR3 is TGTGCCAGCAGCTTACGGGGGAGCTCCTACAATGAGCAGTTCTTC. Translated, it gives CASSLRGSSYNEQFF. The J gene is TRBJ2-1, the V gene TRBV11-3; maybe TRBD2 (6 bases). V was shortened by 2 bases and J by 0 bases, with 8 bases between the two germline ends. CDR1 is SGHNT and CDR2 is YENEEA in the germline V gene. The CDR3 is made up of 15 amino acids.